This entry lists 5 T cell receptor beta chains sequenced from one sample in a study of post-analysis software for immune sequencing data. The TCR beta cDNA libraries carried unique molecular identifiers. Each CDR3 protein is one row after TCRdb ran MiXCR on the PCR reads. The sample includes hundreds of thousands of distinct CDR3 sequences, approximately 37% seen only once; the top ten take 6% to 9%. Their antigen targets remain unknown. Study outcomes and limitations: Four or five TRBV segments were significantly more frequent in patients than in controls. TRBV5-6, TRBV5-1 and TRBV20-1 were among these segments.

Sequencing was carried out using blood. These receptors originate from a girl aged 2-10 years with multiple sclerosis.

This clonotype was recorded a few times. The V and J genes are TRBV6-2 or TRBV6-3 and TRBJ2-5, with 8 bases identical to TRBD2. Germline loops: CDR1 MNHEY, CDR2 SVGEGT. Trimming took 10 bases from V and 1 from J; bases not matched to a gene: 5. This CDR3 is 13 amino acids long. The chain's CDR3 is CATRLASQETQYF. The CDR3 region has the DNA TGTGCCACCAGACTAGCGTCCCAAGAGACCCAGTACTTC.

This clonotype was seen a few times. This sequence joins TRBV24-1 and TRBJ2-5; D may be TRBD1 (5 bases). Germline assignment: CDR1 KGHDR and CDR2 SFDVKD. CDR3 length: 13 amino acids. V gave up 6 bases and J gave up 5 bases, with 12 bases separating them. Written as DNA, the CDR3 is TGTGCCACCAGTAGGGGATCGTGGGAGACCCAGTACTTC. Encoded protein: CATSRGSWETQYF.

The chain has TRBV30 and TRBJ1-2; D ambiguous. Germline V gives CDR1 GTSNPN, CDR2 SVGIG (reference sequence). V lost 1 base to trimming and J lost 3 bases, with 12 bases between them. CDR3 length: 14 amino acids. The CDR3 DNA reads as TGTGCCTGGAGTGCAGCGGAAGGGTACTATGGCTACACCTTC. This gives the protein CAWSAAEGYYGYTF.

CDR3 region: CASNDGGVYSTDTQYF. As DNA, the CDR3 is TGCGCCAGCAATGATGGCGGGGTCTATAGCACAGATACGCAGTATTTT. The chain joins TRBV5-1 to TRBJ2-3; D might be TRBD2 (6 bases). This CDR3 spans 16 amino acids. CDR1 and CDR2 from the germline V gene are SGHRS and YFSETQ. V lost 6 bases and J lost 0, with 17 bases in between.

This clonotype was counted between two and nine times. The chain carries TRBV18 and TRBJ2-5, with D perhaps TRBD2 (6 bases). The germline CDR1 and CDR2 sequences are KGHSH and LQKENI. Trimming took 4 bases from V and 2 from J, leaving 14 bases between them. The CDR3 sequence is 15 residues long. CDR3 in DNA: TGTGCCAGCTCACGACCGGGACTTGGGCAAGAGACCCAGTACTTC. This codes for CASSRPGLGQETQYF.